This T cell receptor beta chain comes out of a study of Graves' ophthalmopathy and Graves' hyperthyroidism. Trimming cost V 6 bases and J 2 bases; bases outside gene matches: 8. The V gene's germline CDR1 is MDHEN and CDR2 SYDVKM. There are 15 residues in the CDR3. This clonotype was seen ten or more times. The antigen remains undetermined. Hyperthyroidism was classified as stable if no ophthalmopathy occurred within 18 months of follow-up. The PBMC fraction was derived from 9 to 10 ml of fresh peripheral blood. TCR beta CDR3 regions were amplified from RNA transcripts. In the first round, RT-PCR was carried out with HTBI primers, and a multiplex PCR formed the second round. One entry per CDR3 protein results from TCRdb running MiXCR on the multiplex PCR reads. The table lists a few hundred thousand distinct CDR3 sequences, roughly 15% of them singletons. Study-level results: In predicting ophthalmopathy progression, the model reached about 71% sensitivity and about 73% specificity. In blood appeared most of the expanded thyroid clonotypes whose frequency exceeded 0.001.

Sequencing input: peripheral blood. The V and J genes are TRBV28 and TRBJ2-7, with 9 bases fitting TRBD1. The receptor's source is an adult woman with stable Graves' hyperthyroidism. CDR3 coding DNA: TGTGCCAGCAGCCCGCGGGGGACAGGGCCCTACGAGCAGTACTTC. Residues: CASSPRGTGPYEQYF.